This is a list of T cell receptor beta chains from one sample in a study of beta chain features in type 1 diabetes. Measured with immunoSEQ multiplex PCR; TCRdb has only the in-frame clones, and not every one. Here the sample spans about 38,000 clones, about two thirds being singletons. Sequencing was carried out using Tregs from blood. All receptors derive from a woman aged 25-40 years in good health. Both conserved end residues are part of each CDR3. A D gene is named only where the DNA matches it firmly. Rows may omit the clone size; those that give it use once, few, many or a size class.

j_gene | abundance | v_gene | d_gene | CDR3aa | CDR3nt
TRBJ2-7 | few | TRBV19 | . | CASMDSNSYEQYF | TGTGCCAGTATGGACAGCAATTCCTACGAGCAGTACTTC
TRBJ2-1 | few | TRBV7-8 | TRBD2 | CASSLKGLAGAGTYNEQFF | TGTGCCAGCAGCTTAAAGGGACTAGCGGGAGCGGGGACCTACAATGAGCAGTTCTTC
TRBJ2-1 | . | TRBV27 | TRBD2 | CASSLKPDSPSGEFF | TGTGCCAGCAGTTTAAAGCCGGACTCACCTAGCGGGGAGTTCTTC
TRBJ1-2 | . | TRBV4-2 | . | CASSQDHFGRDGNYGYTF | TGTGCCAGCAGCCAAGACCATTTTGGGCGGGACGGAAACTATGGCTACACCTTC
TRBJ1-2 | . | TRBV29-1 | . | CSVGAAQVDNGYTF | TGCAGCGTCGGAGCGGCGCAGGTGGATAATGGCTACACCTTC
TRBJ2-7 | . | TRBV6-6 | TRBD1 | CASQKGASSYEQYF | TGTGCCAGTCAGAAGGGGGCTAGCTCCTACGAGCAGTACTTC
TRBJ2-3 | . | TRBV7-3 | . | CASSLTREDTQYF | TGTGCCAGCAGCTTAACTCGGGAAGATACGCAGTATTTT
TRBJ2-1 | . | TRBV4-3 | TRBD2 | CASSQEPSGGEQFF | TGCGCCAGCAGCCAAGAGCCCTCGGGAGGCGAGCAGTTCTTC
TRBJ1-1 | . | TRBV6-5 | . | CASSVLQSNTEAFF | TGTGCCAGCAGTGTTTTACAGAGTAACACTGAAGCTTTCTTT
TRBJ2-7 | . | TRBV5-1 | TRBD2 | CASTAGGGLYEQYF | TGCGCCAGCACGGCGGGAGGGGGCCTCTACGAGCAGTACTTC
TRBJ1-2 | few | TRBV7-2 | . | CASSFTGTGYTF | TGTGCCAGCAGCTTCACAGGGACTGGCTACACCTTC
TRBJ1-1 | . | TRBV27 | . | CASSTVVRTEAFF | TGTGCCAGCAGTACGGTTGTACGGACTGAAGCTTTCTTT
TRBJ2-1 | . | TRBV6-5 | . | CASSPGGGGNEQFF | TGTGCCAGCAGTCCCGGGGGAGGGGGCAATGAGCAGTTCTTC
TRBJ2-1 | few | TRBV5-4 | TRBD1 | CASSPGQGANEQFF | TGTGCCAGCAGCCCGGGACAGGGGGCGAATGAGCAGTTCTTC
TRBJ2-3 | few | TRBV5-4 | TRBD2 | CASSFTSGDEDTQYF | TGTGCCAGCAGCTTTACTAGCGGGGACGAGGATACGCAGTATTTT
TRBJ2-4 | few | TRBV10-3 | . | CAISDEQQNIQYF | TGTGCCATCAGTGATGAACAGCAAAACATTCAGTACTTC
TRBJ2-1 | few | TRBV27 | TRBD2 | CASSSFKREAYNEQFF | TGTGCCAGCAGTTCCTTCAAGCGGGAGGCCTACAATGAGCAGTTCTTC
TRBJ2-1 | few | TRBV4-3 | TRBD2 | CASSQMGGLGAEQFF | TGCGCCAGCAGCCAAATGGGGGGACTAGGCGCTGAGCAGTTCTTC
TRBJ2-7 | few | TRBV30 | . | CAWNGVPANYEQYF | TGTGCCTGGAACGGGGTCCCAGCGAACTACGAGCAGTACTTC
TRBJ2-3 | . | TRBV6-1 | . | CATEGSTDTQYF | TGTGCCACGGAGGGGTCGACAGATACGCAGTATTTT
TRBJ1-3 | . | TRBV29-1 | TRBD1 | CSVDTGGTPGNTIYF | TGCAGCGTCGATACAGGGGGAACTCCTGGAAACACCATATATTTT
TRBJ2-5 | . | TRBV4-3 | TRBD2 | CASSQDILAGGMKTQYF | TGCGCCAGCAGCCAAGATATTCTAGCGGGAGGTATGAAGACCCAGTACTTC
TRBJ1-1 | . | TRBV27 | TRBD1 | CASSLSFGQGRAFF | TGTGCCAGCAGTTTATCCTTTGGACAGGGGAGAGCTTTCTTT
TRBJ2-3 | . | TRBV5-1 | TRBD2 | CASSRGTGTSLTDTQYF | TGCGCCAGCAGCCGTGGAACCGGGACTAGCCTCACAGATACGCAGTATTTT
TRBJ2-1 | . | TRBV11-2 | . | CASSLVFQRRGNEQFF | TGTGCCAGCAGCTTAGTTTTCCAGCGGAGAGGGAATGAGCAGTTCTTC
TRBJ2-1 | . | TRBV18 | . | CASSPLLRRRRSAPSSYNEQFF | TGTGCCAGCTCACCACTGCTCCGACGGCGGCGGTCGGCGCCGAGCTCCTACAATGAGCAGTTCTTC
TRBJ2-7 | . | TRBV7-8 | . | CASSSTRDTSYEQYF | TGTGCCAGCAGCTCGACCCGGGACACCTCCTACGAGCAGTACTTC
TRBJ1-5 | . | TRBV28 | . | CASSTGVRLYSNQPQHF | TGTGCCAGCAGTACGGGGGTACGCCTTTATAGCAATCAGCCCCAGCATTTT
TRBJ2-5 | . | TRBV7-2 | . | CASSITGNRGETQYF | TGTGCCAGCAGCATTACGGGAAACCGAGGAGAGACCCAGTACTTC
TRBJ2-7 | . | TRBV7-2 | TRBD2 | CASSLMGRTGGRYEQYF | TGTGCCAGCAGCTTAATGGGTCGGACGGGAGGGAGATACGAGCAGTACTTC
TRBJ2-1 | few | TRBV6-1 | TRBD2 | CASTLSSGTSNEQFF | TGTGCCAGCACCCTGTCTAGCGGGACATCCAATGAGCAGTTCTTC
TRBJ2-7 | medium-sized | TRBV10-3 | . | CAIKDTSYEQYF | TGTGCCATAAAAGACACTTCCTACGAGCAGTACTTC
TRBJ2-2 | . | TRBV18 | . | CASSPPGVNTGELFF | TGTGCCAGCTCACCACCGGGAGTGAACACCGGGGAGCTGTTTTTT
TRBJ2-2 | few | TRBV7-9 | . | CASSRAVDTGELFF | TGTGCCAGCAGCCGCGCTGTGGACACCGGGGAGCTGTTTTTT
TRBJ2-6 | . | TRBV7-9 | TRBD1 | CASVPQGAAMTPNVLTF | TGTGCCAGCGTTCCTCAGGGGGCCGCTATGACTCCCAACGTCCTGACTTTC
TRBJ1-5 | . | TRBV4-3 | . | CASSRWSNQPQHF | TGCGCCAGCAGCCGGTGGAGTAATCAGCCCCAGCATTTT
TRBJ2-7 | . | TRBV27 | . | CASSLLAGASYEQYF | TGTGCCAGCAGTTTATTGGCCGGAGCCTCCTACGAGCAGTACTTC
TRBJ1-4 | . | TRBV9 | TRBD1 | CASSFRGTGAEKLFF | TGTGCCAGCAGCTTCAGAGGGACAGGGGCTGAAAAACTGTTTTTT
TRBJ1-2 | few | TRBV28 | . | CASSFFGGRTNYGYTF | TGTGCCAGCAGCTTTTTCGGAGGGAGGACTAACTATGGCTACACCTTC
TRBJ2-3 | . | TRBV11-3 | TRBD1 | CASSFRDSLDTQYF | TGTGCCAGCAGCTTCCGGGACAGCCTAGATACGCAGTATTTT
TRBJ1-2 | . | TRBV27 | . | CASSPQGYGYTF | TGTGCCAGCAGTCCCCAGGGCTATGGCTACACCTTC
TRBJ1-2 | few | TRBV6-6 | TRBD1 | CASSSWTGNGYTF | TGTGCCAGCAGTTCCTGGACAGGGAATGGCTACACCTTC
TRBJ2-7 | . | TRBV18 | TRBD1 | CASSPDRAYEQYF | TGTGCCAGCTCACCGGACAGGGCCTACGAGCAGTACTTC
TRBJ2-1 | . | TRBV29-1 | . | CSVEEGGDEQFF | TGCAGCGTTGAGGAGGGGGGGGATGAGCAGTTCTTC
TRBJ2-1 | . | TRBV11-1 | . | CASSFTDNNEQFF | TGTGCCAGCAGCTTTACAGATAACAATGAGCAGTTCTTC
TRBJ2-7 | . | TRBV15 | . | CATSRDSGDSYEQYF | TGTGCCACCAGCAGAGACAGCGGTGACTCCTACGAGCAGTACTTC
TRBJ2-7 | . | TRBV19 | TRBD2 | CASSTGLAGVEQYF | TGTGCCAGTAGCACCGGACTAGCGGGAGTAGAGCAGTACTTC
TRBJ1-2 | . | TRBV18 | . | CASSPRNYGYTF | TGTGCCAGCTCACCGCGAAACTATGGCTACACCTTC
TRBJ2-7 | . | TRBV2 | TRBD1 | CASKSRDRGTYEQYF | TGTGCCAGCAAGAGCCGGGACAGGGGCACCTACGAGCAGTACTTC
TRBJ2-5 | once | TRBV10-3 | . | CAIRSDRAQETQYF | TGTGCCATCAGAAGCGACAGAGCCCAAGAGACCCAGTACTTC
TRBJ2-1 | . | TRBV7-9 | . | CASSLEGAGRFF | TGTGCCAGCAGCTTAGAAGGGGCAGGGCGGTTCTTC
TRBJ2-1 | . | TRBV5-1 | TRBD2 | CASSPGLAGVYSYNEQFF | TGCGCCAGCAGCCCGGGACTAGCGGGAGTGTATTCTTACAATGAGCAGTTCTTC
TRBJ2-3 | . | TRBV19 | . | CASSGLASSGTDTQYF | TGTGCCAGTAGTGGGCTAGCGTCATCGGGCACAGATACGCAGTATTTT
TRBJ2-7 | . | TRBV29-1 | TRBD1 | CSVGYRDRGFYEQYF | TGCAGCGTTGGGTACCGGGACAGGGGTTTCTACGAGCAGTACTTC
TRBJ2-7 | . | TRBV7-2 | TRBD2 | CASSLGRQRGYEQYF | TGTGCCAGCAGCTTAGGGCGCCAGCGGGGCTACGAGCAGTACTTC
TRBJ2-7 | . | TRBV7-2 | . | CASSLDHYEQYF | TGTGCCAGCAGTCTAGACCACTACGAGCAGTACTTC
TRBJ2-3 | . | TRBV5-5 | TRBD2 | CASAKGLAGRDTQYF | TGTGCCAGCGCAAAAGGACTAGCGGGAAGAGATACGCAGTATTTT
TRBJ2-1 | . | TRBV5-1 | . | CASSGAESYNEQFF | TGCGCCAGCAGCGGAGCAGAGTCCTACAATGAGCAGTTCTTC
TRBJ1-5 | . | TRBV30 | . | CAWATAGNQPQHF | TGTGCCTGGGCAACAGCTGGCAATCAGCCCCAGCATTTT